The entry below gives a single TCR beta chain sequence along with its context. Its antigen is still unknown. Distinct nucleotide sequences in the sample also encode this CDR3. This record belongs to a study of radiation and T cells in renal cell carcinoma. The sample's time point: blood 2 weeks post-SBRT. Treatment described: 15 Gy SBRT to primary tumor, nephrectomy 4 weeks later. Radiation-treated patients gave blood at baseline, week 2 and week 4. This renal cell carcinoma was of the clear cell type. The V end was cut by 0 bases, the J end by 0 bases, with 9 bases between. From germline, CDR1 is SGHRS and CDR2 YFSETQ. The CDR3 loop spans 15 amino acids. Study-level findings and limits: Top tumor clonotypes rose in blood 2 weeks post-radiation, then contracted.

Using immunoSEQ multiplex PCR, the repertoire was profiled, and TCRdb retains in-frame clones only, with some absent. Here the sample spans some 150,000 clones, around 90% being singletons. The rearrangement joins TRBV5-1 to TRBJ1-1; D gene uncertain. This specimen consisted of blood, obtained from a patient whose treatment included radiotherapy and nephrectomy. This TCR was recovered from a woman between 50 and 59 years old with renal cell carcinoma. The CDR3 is CASSLAGVMNTEAFF. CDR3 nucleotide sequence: TGCGCCAGCAGCTTGGCCGGGGTGATGAACACTGAAGCTTTCTTT.